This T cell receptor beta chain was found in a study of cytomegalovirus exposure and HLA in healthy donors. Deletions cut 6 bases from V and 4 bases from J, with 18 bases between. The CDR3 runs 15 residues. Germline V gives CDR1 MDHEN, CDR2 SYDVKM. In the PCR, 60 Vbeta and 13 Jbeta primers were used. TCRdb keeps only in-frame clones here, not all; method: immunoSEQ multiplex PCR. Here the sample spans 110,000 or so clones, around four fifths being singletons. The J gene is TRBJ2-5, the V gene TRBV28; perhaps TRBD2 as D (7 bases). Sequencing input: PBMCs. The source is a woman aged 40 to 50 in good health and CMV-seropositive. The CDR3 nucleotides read TGTGCCAGCAGCCCGGGGGCGGGAGAAAGAGAGACCCAGTACTTC. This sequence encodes CASSPGAGERETQYF.